This T cell receptor (beta chain) came from a study of beta chain features in type 1 diabetes (dated by TCRdb to the late 2010s). Looking at the study overall: Patients and healthy donors did not differ in mean age, gender distribution, total cell number or subset yield. A total of 85 million to 140 million sorted cells were examined across all samples, and a strong correlation was observed between cell number per subset and RNA yield. Regulatory and stem cell-like memory subsets were isolated from only 8 patients and roughly eight healthy donors, whereas naive and central memory subsets came from all 30 or so donors. The study compared TCRB repertoires of sorted circulating CD4+ T cell subsets between recently diagnosed type 1 diabetes patients and matched healthy donors.

This clone came up a few times. It lacks a known antigen. Within one base of it there is no much larger clone, and no base qualities were kept. All of the isolated RNA was reverse transcribed with the High Capacity cDNA Reverse Transcription Kit, so expressed TCRB transcripts were sequenced. Naive, central memory and regulatory T cell samples underwent deep immunoSEQ sequencing, averaging about 3.5 million total reads per sample. Sorted cells were lysed in RLT buffer and RNA was extracted with DNase-treated RNeasy Micro or Mini kits, depending on cell number. To prevent cross-contamination, every cell subset was processed on its own, while patient and healthy donor samples were processed together. TCRB sequences were amplified from cDNA with the immunoSEQ multiplex PCR, producing 87-bp fragments spanning the CDR3 region. Amplicons were sequenced on the Illumina HiSeq platform. Per the authors' processing: Synthetic template baselines were used to correct PCR bias computationally, reads within Hamming distance 2 were collapsed together, and singletons that could not be merged were discarded. By aligning reads against IMGT, V, D and J genes, CDR3 length, and insertions or deletions at six rearrangement sites were assigned. Clonotype counts were normalized to sorted cell number within each subset before computing true diversity and Gini coefficients with the tcR R package. The overlap coefficient, calculated on TCRB nucleotide sequences, was used to quantify repertoire sharing. Out-of-frame TCRB sequences from naive cells were analyzed to stand in for the pre-selection repertoire. This is the immuneACCESS table as TCRdb keeps it, with only in-frame sequences that have V and J called. A part of the clones is gone; compared with another copy, unresolved V genes explain less than half, and the rest is unexplained. The V and J calls and the clone size are those of that table, but D and trimming were determined from the DNA. The sample contains 400,000 to 550,000 clones, about an eighth of them found a single time. Roughly 0.046% of the sample belongs to the ten largest clones.

From each donor, a single peripheral blood sample of about 100 mL on average was drawn into heparinised tubes. Naive, central memory, regulatory and stem cell-like memory CD4+ T cells were sorted on a BD FACSAria II using a panel including CD45RO, CCR7, CD25, CD127, CD95 and CD27. All sorted populations exceeded 95% purity. PBMCs were isolated immediately by Lymphoprep density gradient centrifugation and stained directly without culture. So that batch effects would be minimized, each experiment stained and sorted samples in pairs, pairing one healthy donor with one patient. Here is what the overall study found, with its caveats: Sequencing cDNA rather than genomic DNA could over-represent highly expressing activated cells, although activation and CD3 levels did not differ between groups. Because small numbers of individuals were included in the HLA sub-analyses, any influence of HLA type on TCRB rearrangement was left unresolved. Naive, central memory and regulatory TCRB repertoires appeared to be more alike among patients than among healthy donors. A moderate but significant shortening of TCRB CDR3 length was observed in type 1 diabetes patients in all four CD4+ subsets. Patients with type 1 diabetes made fewer insertions and deleted more nucleotides at VDJ recombination sites, implying thymic rearrangement abnormalities. Shorter templates might have been favored by PCR, but patient and control samples were amplified and corrected together, so both groups would have been affected equally by any skew.

Taken from the germline V gene, the CDR1 and CDR2 loops are LGHNA and YNFKEQ. From the cysteine up to the phenylalanine, the CDR3 has a length of 14 residues. The only DNA kept is the CDR3, 42 bases in frame from the first base. Cut back by 1 base and 6 bases, the V and J ends lie 13 bases apart. The chain is made from TRBV4-2 and TRBJ2-7; 5 matching bases give a weak D call of TRBD2. This receptor was obtained from a woman between 18 and 30 years old in good health. Material for sequencing was naive CD4+ T cells from blood. According to the study, the label for this sample's cell subset or site signals: true naive CD4+ T cells. The encoded CDR3 is CASSQVGGRVEQYF. The DNA reads TGTGCCAGCAGCCAAGTAGGAGGCCGCGTCGAGCAGTACTTC.